Below are 18 T cell receptor beta chains sequenced from a single sample in a study of T cell repertoires in cytomegalovirus infection. Using its own MiXCR run on the reads, TCRdb lists one record per CDR3 protein. The sample lists 250,000 or so distinct CDR3 sequences; roughly an eighth were seen once. The sequenced sample consisted of PBMCs. The receptors come from a human donor in good health (CMV status not recorded). Some clones in this sample may be carry-over from other donors' samples.

This clonotype was found many times. The chain uses TRBV7-2 and TRBJ1-6, with no clear D. The CDR3 is 15 amino acids. Trimming took off 5 bases at V and 5 bases at J, with 13 bases between the two ends. CDR1 and CDR2 from the germline V gene are SGHTA and FQGNSA. The CDR3 DNA reads as TGTGCCAGCAGCATCTCAAGGCCCGATAATTCACCCCTCCACTTT. This translates into CASSISRPDNSPLHF.

This clonotype was detected ten times or more. The V call is TRBV12-3 or TRBV12-4, the J call TRBJ2-7; 10 bases align to TRBD1. The CDR3 runs 15 residues. With 3 bases clipped from V and 9 bases from J, the junction kept 11 bases outside the gene matches. CDR3 DNA sequence: TGTGCCAGCAGTTTGGGGGACAGGGGCGGATTGGCGCAGTACTTC. Its translation is CASSLGDRGGLAQYF.

This clonotype was picked up a small number of times. The chain carries TRBV12-3 or TRBV12-4 and TRBJ1-4; TRBD1 matches at 9 bases. V gave up 4 bases and J gave up 5 bases; unmatched junction bases: 5. The length of the CDR3 is 15 residues. The chain's CDR3 is CASSSTGGLNEKLFF. The CDR3 DNA reads as TGTGCCAGCAGTTCCACAGGGGGCTTAAATGAAAAACTGTTTTTT.

This clonotype has at least ten counts. This sequence may be a read error, since a much larger clone differs from it by one base. The CDR3 region is CASSLAPGDTEAFF. CDR3 nucleotides: TGTGCCAGCAGCTTAGCTCCGGGGGACACTGAAGCTTTCTTT. V gene TRBV7-2 combines with J gene TRBJ1-1, with D possibly being TRBD1 (5 bases). Germline-derived CDR1 and CDR2 are SGHTA and FQGNSA. This CDR3 spans 14 amino acids. Trimming pared 0 bases from V and 3 bases from J, leaving 8 bases between.

V usage is TRBV7-4 and J usage is TRBJ1-4, with D unclear. This CDR3 region has 14 residues. Trimming shortened V by 1 base and J by 3 bases, and 6 bases separated the two germline ends. CDR1 and CDR2 from the germline V gene are SGHVT and SQSDAQ. The CDR3 DNA sequence: TGTGCCAGCAGCTTAGGGCCGGCTAATGAAAAACTGTTTTTT. Protein: CASSLGPANEKLFF.

This clonotype was observed at least ten times. The chain combines TRBV5-6 with TRBJ2-1; possible D gene TRBD1, 6 bases. The length of the CDR3 is 11 residues. Germline V CDR1 and CDR2: SGHDT, YYEEEE. Between the trimmed V and J ends, which lost 2 bases and 9 bases, there was a span of 6 bases. CDR3 residues: CASSLQGEQFF. CDR3 nucleotides: TGTGCCAGCAGCTTACAGGGTGAGCAGTTCTTC.

This clonotype was found a few times. This chain connects TRBV19 to TRBJ2-1; 7 bases map to TRBD2. After removal of 7 bases from V and 0 bases from J, the junction contained 9 bases not matched to a gene. Looked up from germline, CDR1 is LNHDA and CDR2 is SQIVND (reference sequence). This CDR3 spans 16 amino acids. CDR3 residues: CASTPASGYSYNEQFF. DNA of the CDR3: TGTGCCAGTACCCCGGCTAGCGGCTACTCCTACAATGAGCAGTTCTTC.

This clonotype was seen ten or more times. This chain uses TRBV29-1 with TRBJ2-2; 15 positions agree with TRBD2. Germline V gene lookup returns CDR1 SQVTM and CDR2 ANQGSEA. This CDR3 contains 17 residues. The V gene end was trimmed by 4 bases and the J gene end by 2 bases; junction bases not matched to a gene: 5. CDR3 bases: TGCAGCGTTGGGGGACTAGCGGGAGGCTTTAACACCGGGGAGCTGTTTTTT. It translates to CSVGGLAGGFNTGELFF.

The chain has TRBV7-7 and TRBJ2-1; 11 nucleotides line up with TRBD2. Trimming removed 1 base from V and 5 bases from J; junction bases left unmatched: 13. The CDR3 length is 19 residues. Germline CDR1 is SSHAT and CDR2 is FNYEAQ (reference sequence). The CDR3 loop is CASSLVVSGGAIINNEQFF. The DNA of the CDR3 is TGTGCCAGCAGCTTAGTAGTTAGCGGGGGGGCTATCATCAACAATGAGCAGTTCTTC.

This clonotype has only a few counts. The chain joins TRBV20-1 to TRBJ1-1; D gene ambiguous. Trimming took off 6 bases at V and 1 base at J, with 15 bases between the two ends. The CDR3 sequence is 14 residues long. Germline V gene lookup returns CDR1 DFQATT and CDR2 SNEGSKA (reference sequence). CDR3 loop: CSAREPTRNTEAFF. In DNA form, the CDR3 reads TGCAGTGCCCGAGAGCCGACAAGGAACACTGAAGCTTTCTTT.

The V gene is TRBV29-1, the J gene TRBJ2-1, with TRBD1 as a possible D gene (6 bases). V lost 8 bases, J lost 6 bases, and 8 bases lay in between. The CDR3 is 10 amino acids. Germline CDR1 and CDR2: SQVTM and ANQGSEA. The CDR3 nucleotides are TGCAGCACCAGGGGCAATGAGCAGTTCTTC. It encodes CSTRGNEQFF.

This clonotype was picked up many times. The V call is TRBV7-3, the J call TRBJ1-2; D unresolved. Germline CDR1 SGHTA, CDR2 FQGTGA. The CDR3 consists of 14 residues. V gave up 1 base and J gave up 5 bases, with 11 bases separating them. This CDR3 reads CASSLNPEGYGYTF. CDR3 nucleotide sequence: TGTGCCAGCAGCTTAAACCCCGAGGGATATGGCTACACCTTC. Full variable domain (rest looked up from reference TRBV7-3 and TRBJ1-2): GAGVSQTPSNKVTEKGKYVELRCDPISGHTALYWYRQSLGQGPEFLIYFQGTGAADDSGLPNDRFFAVRPEGSVSTLKIQRTERGDSAVYLCASSLNPEGYGYTFGSGTRLTVV.

This chain joins TRBV4-3 and TRBJ1-5; D unresolved. The CDR3 length is 15 residues. Per the germline V gene, CDR1 is LGHNA and CDR2 is YSLEER. V lost 8 bases to trimming and J lost 3 bases, with 17 bases between them. In DNA, the CDR3 is TGCGCCAGCTCCCCCACCAGGAGAAACAATCAGCCCCAGCATTTT. Translating gives CASSPTRRNNQPQHF.

This chain uses TRBV5-6 with TRBJ1-1; D ambiguous. Germline V lookup: CDR1 SGHDT, CDR2 YYEEEE. V was shortened by 5 bases and J by 2 bases, with 19 bases between the two germline ends. The CDR3 sequence is 16 residues long. The CDR3 nucleotides are TGTGCCAGCAGGTTTTGGGCCGGAACCTCAAACACTGAAGCTTTCTTT. Translated, it gives CASRFWAGTSNTEAFF.

This rearrangement joins TRBV12-3 or TRBV12-4 to TRBJ1-1; D may be TRBD1 (5 bases). Between the trimmed V and J ends, which lost 7 bases and 9 bases, there was a span of 15 bases. CDR3 length equals 12 residues. CDR3: CASTTTGEQAFF. The CDR3 DNA follows: TGTGCCAGCACTACCACGGGGGAGCAAGCTTTCTTT.

This clonotype was counted many times. This sequence joins TRBV4-1 and TRBJ1-1; D not resolved. The CDR3 extends over 14 amino acids. The germline gives CDR1 MGHRA, CDR2 YSYEKL. V was shortened by 4 bases and J by 3 bases, with 12 bases between the two germline ends. CDR3 residues: CASSPPLRDTEAFF. DNA of the CDR3: TGCGCCAGCAGCCCTCCTCTACGTGACACTGAAGCTTTCTTT.

The rearrangement uses TRBV28 and TRBJ2-1; TRBD2 matches at 8 bases. Per germline, CDR1 MDHEN and CDR2 SYDVKM. Unmatched junction bases numbered 9, after V lost 7 bases and J lost 4 bases. This CDR3 is 15 amino acids long. The CDR3: CASILIGGRYNEQFF. The CDR3 DNA is TGTGCCAGCATCCTAATTGGCGGGAGGTACAATGAGCAGTTCTTC.

V and J are TRBV4-3 and TRBJ2-7; the match to TRBD2 covers 7 bases. The V segment lost 3 bases and the J segment 6 bases; nucleotides outside the gene matches: 5. CDR1 is LGHNA, CDR2 YSLEER, per germline. The CDR3 extends over 13 amino acids. This chain's CDR3 is CASSHAGRREQYF. The CDR3 nucleotides are TGCGCCAGCAGCCATGCCGGGAGGCGCGAGCAGTACTTC.